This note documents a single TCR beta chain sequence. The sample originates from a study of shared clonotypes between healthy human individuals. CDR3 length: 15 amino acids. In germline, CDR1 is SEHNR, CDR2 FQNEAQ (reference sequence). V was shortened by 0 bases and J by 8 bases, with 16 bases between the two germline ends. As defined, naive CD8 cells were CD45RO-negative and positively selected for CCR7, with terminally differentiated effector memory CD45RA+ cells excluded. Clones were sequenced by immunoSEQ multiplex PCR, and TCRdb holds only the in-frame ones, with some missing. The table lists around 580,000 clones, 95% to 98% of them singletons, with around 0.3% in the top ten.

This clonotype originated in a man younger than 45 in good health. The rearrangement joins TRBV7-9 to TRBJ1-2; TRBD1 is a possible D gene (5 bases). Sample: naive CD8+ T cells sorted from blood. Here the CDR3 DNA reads TGTGCCAGCAGCTTAGCGTCGCGGGGGGAGTACGGCTACACCTTC. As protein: CASSLASRGEYGYTF.